This TCR beta chain originates from a study of early T cells in non-severe SARS-CoV-2 infection. Whole-study context: Sequenced material consisted of bulk RNA (from unsorted whole blood), and chains were unpaired.

Individual cDNA molecules carried attached unique molecular identifiers. TCRdb redid the calling of the 5' RACE reads with MiXCR, one entry per CDR3 protein. Of tens of thousands of distinct CDR3 sequences in the sample, 11% were seen once. A word on this clonotype: What it binds is unknown.

Overall study results and limits: VDJdb matching, biased toward anti-spike CD8 responses, missed private and CD4 specificities.

Germline CDR1 is MNHEY and CDR2 is SVGEGT. Trimming took 6 bases from V and 8 from J, leaving 11 bases between them. The CDR3 has 12 residues. This chain uses TRBV6-2 or TRBV6-3 with TRBJ2-1; tentative D call: TRBD1 (5 bases). The clonotype was recovered from an adult who was a healthcare worker with PCR-confirmed SARS-CoV-2 infection or an uninfected control (not recorded which). The sequenced material came from whole blood. CDR3 region: CASSSRVDEQFF. The CDR3 nucleotides read TGTGCCAGCAGCAGCAGGGTGGATGAGCAGTTCTTC.